This T cell receptor (beta chain) was documented in a study of post-analysis software for immune sequencing data (dated by TCRdb to about 2015). Notes on the research overall: Recorded disease courses included relapsing-remitting, secondary progressive and progressive-relapsing multiple sclerosis, with some patients lacking subtype annotation. A subset of samples was prepared in parallel using single-end sample barcoding, then pooled and co-amplified after Illumina adapter ligation. Patient repertoires were compared against 11 previously published healthy control repertoires from donors aged about 6 to 27 years.

To demonstrate the VDJtools post-analysis software, the study profiled TCR beta repertoires from the peripheral blood of about 13 young patients with multiple sclerosis. The multiple sclerosis patients were children and adolescents ranging in age from roughly 6 to 15 years. On this clonotype: This clone's antigen is unknown. No per-base quality is available; no much larger clone lies one base away.

Results and caveats for the whole study, not just this receptor: Compared with controls, multiple sclerosis patients had significantly lower normalized Chao1 diversity, a finding suggesting substantial peripheral T-cell clonal expansion. Significantly higher frequencies in patients than in controls were found for five or six TRBV segments, including TRBV5-6, TRBV5-1 and TRBV20-1. The control group was slightly older than the multiple sclerosis patient group. Strong co-clustering of samples prepared in the same batch was shown by direct clustering with F measure, prompting a batch-effect correction.

Here V drops 0 bases and J drops 3 bases, and the junction holds 4 bases not matched to any gene. Its CDR3 holds 16 amino acids, cysteine through phenylalanine. CDR3 DNA is the only sequence kept; it has 48 bases, read in frame from the first base. The CDR1 and CDR2 encoded by the germline V gene are MGHRA and YSYEKL. Receptor libraries were prepared by PCR. TCRdb shows the sequencer as Illumina HiSeq 2500. To reduce PCR and sequencing biases, unique molecular identifiers were incorporated into the TCR beta cDNA libraries. Per 1 to 10 million input T cells, 500,000 or so cDNA molecules were obtained, such that each molecule approximated one T cell. The patient libraries were prepared and sequenced with the same protocol used for the earlier healthy control dataset. Samples belonging to the same batch were prepared together, multiplexed and sequenced on a shared HiSeq lane. On the study's bioinformatics: MIGEC was used to process the raw barcoded reads, and molecular identifier groups with only a single read were discarded before consensus assembly and CDR3 extraction. Clonotype tables were post-analysed with VDJtools, normalizing diversity by down-sampling all datasets to the smallest sample size. Repertoire overlap clustering matched CDR3 amino acid but not nucleotide sequences to correct batch-related cross-sample contamination. TCRdb reprocessed the public reads (quality trimming at Q25 with fastp, clone calling with MiXCR) and kept in-frame beta chains. Rows are combined by CDR3 protein, so each entry shows the most common genes and DNA. These V and J calls rely on TCRdb rather than the paper's analysis. For this sample the table gives more than 350,000 distinct CDR3 sequences, of which 39% were detected only once. The ten top clones hold around 8% of the sample.

Recombination joined TRBV4-1 with TRBJ2-1, and 8 bases in between align with TRBD2. Source material: blood. This TCR came from a girl aged 2 to 10 with multiple sclerosis. The DNA reads as follows: TGCGCCAGCAGCCAAGACGTTCTAGCGGGCTACAATGAGCAGTTCTTC. It is translated as CASSQDVLAGYNEQFF.